This TCR beta chain came from a study of cytomegalovirus exposure and HLA in healthy donors (dated by TCRdb to the late 2010s). Background on the whole study: According to a later analysis, the 120 or so validation repertoires were produced on the same platform as the 600 to 850 repertoires of the first cohort. Along with the roughly 610-subject first cohort, a separate validation cohort of over a hundred different subjects was used. The study aimed to test whether cataloging public T cell receptors could reveal signatures of past pathogen exposure. The study combined high-throughput TCR immunosequencing, statistical association of individual TCRs with disease status, and machine learning to predict cytomegalovirus infection status. Points the paper makes about the study in general: Subsequent analysis determined that TCRs grouped into clusters in the first cohort also showed a tendency toward co-occurrence across the 120 or so validation repertoires, and approximately 93% of cluster scores exceeded 0. While some public TCRs were present in many individuals, most TCR sequences turned up only very rarely across donors. The authors suggested that the approach could potentially be generalized to other disease states and immunological phenotypes. All 110 or so repertoires were used to score co-occurrence in the validation cohort in a later analysis, because that analysis had no HLA typing for the cohort. The study gave a list of under 200 TCR beta chains associated with cytomegalovirus. Cytomegalovirus status was reported to be diagnosed by the classifier with high specificity and sensitivity in both the original and validation cohorts. In vitro tests confirmed that three of the cytomegalovirus-associated TCR beta chains recognize cytomegalovirus antigens.

The donors belonged to the validation cohort of 120 subjects, which was separate from the approximately 700-subject first cohort. The sample holds a few counts of this clone. Its binding antigen is unknown. Base qualities are not recorded, but no much larger clone differs from it by a single base. This sample also contains other DNA sequences that code for the same CDR3. The library was prepared using the immunoSEQ multiplex PCR assay. As for the authors' bioinformatics: To diagnose cytomegalovirus status from the catalog of TCR beta chain sequences, a statistical classification framework was built. In its TCRdb copy, this immuneACCESS table keeps in-frame sequences only and misses some clones. Where compared with another copy, unresolved V genes explain less than half of these, and the others have no known cause. D and trimming were read from the DNA, whereas the V and J calls and clone size are those reported in that table. Across this sample there are a few hundred thousand clones, with 86% seen only once. The ten most abundant clones make up 0.75% to 0.85% of the sample.

The CDR3 sequence holds 13 residues, the cysteine and phenylalanine included. Just the 39-base CDR3 DNA is kept, in frame starting at base 1. The V end loses 6 bases and the J end loses 1 base, and a stretch of 8 bases separates them. The germline V gene sets CDR1 to MNHEY and CDR2 to SVGAGI. The chain couples TRBV6-5 to TRBJ2-3, with TRBD2 as a weak D call on 6 bases. Material for sequencing was PBMCs. This receptor was obtained from a woman under 30 in good health and CMV-seronegative. The sequenced DNA is TGTGCCAGCAGGACTAGTGGCACAGATACGCAGTATTTT. This codes for CASRTSGTDTQYF.